The 5 T cell receptor beta chains in this list originate from one sample, sequenced in a study of blood T cell repertoires in COVID-19. Sequenced by immunoSEQ multiplex PCR; TCRdb stores in-frame clones only, minus some. Counted here are approximately 360,000 clones, under 85% occurring once; the ten biggest clones make up over 4.5%. The specimen sequenced was PBMCs or T cells enriched from blood (not recorded which). The receptors were sampled from a woman aged 45 to 65 who had recovered from COVID-19.

Remarks on this clone: This sample includes further DNA sequences coding for the same CDR3. The chain couples TRBV30 to TRBJ1-1, with 8 bases that match TRBD1. V lost 0 bases and J lost 11; bases outside the gene matches: 5. The CDR3 has 12 residues. Germline CDR1 is GTSNPN and CDR2 is SVGIG (reference sequence). CDR3: CAWSVGQGVAFF. CDR3 bases: TGTGCCTGGAGTGTCGGACAGGGTGTGGCTTTCTTT.

V gene TRBV6-2 or TRBV6-3 combines with J gene TRBJ1-4; maybe TRBD1 (5 bases). CDR1 and CDR2 from the germline V gene are MNHEY and SVGEGT. The V end lost 6 bases, the J end lost 8 bases, and 16 bases lay between the germline ends. The CDR3 has 14 amino acids. Here the CDR3 reads CASSRLDSEEKLFF. In DNA, the CDR3 is TGTGCCAGCAGCCGCCTAGACAGCGAGGAAAAACTGTTTTTT.

The V call is TRBV28, the J call TRBJ2-1, with TRBD2 matching over 9 bases. Germline lookup yields CDR1 MDHEN and CDR2 SYDVKM. The length of the CDR3 is 15 residues. Unmatched junction bases numbered 3, after V lost 6 bases and J lost 0 bases. The DNA for the CDR3 is TGTGCCAGCAGCTATAGCGGGGGCTCCTACAATGAGCAGTTCTTC. Translation gives CASSYSGGSYNEQFF.

J is TRBJ2-2 and V is TRBV28, with 7 bases identical to TRBD1. Germline V lookup: CDR1 MDHEN, CDR2 SYDVKM. The length of the CDR3 is 15 residues. Germline trimming cut 8 bases from V and 0 bases from J; bases unmatched to any gene: 6. In nucleotides, the CDR3 is TGTGCCAGCGCACAGGACAGGCCGAACACCGGGGAGCTGTTTTTT. This translates into CASAQDRPNTGELFF.

The sample holds one count of this clone. The identical CDR3 is also encoded by other nucleotide sequences in the sample. The chain couples TRBV5-4 to TRBJ1-2; 7 bases line up with TRBD1. The CDR3 is 14 amino acids. After removal of 0 bases from V and 1 base from J, the junction contained 0 bases not matched to a gene. Germline V gene data show CDR1 as SGHNT and CDR2 as YYREEE (reference sequence). CDR3 sequence reads: CASSLDRGNYGYTF. The CDR3 DNA follows: TGTGCCAGCAGCTTGGACAGGGGTAACTATGGCTACACCTTC.